The clone carrying this T cell receptor (beta chain) was observed a single time. This entry is derived from a study of blood T cell repertoires in COVID-19. Sequencing used immunoSEQ multiplex PCR; TCRdb keeps in-frame clones, though not all of them. Found here are some 110,000 clones, 70% to 90% of them singletons; the top ten hold approximately 4.2%. Looked up from germline, CDR1 is SGHAT and CDR2 is FQNNGV. V lost 5 bases, J lost 1 base, and 14 bases lay in between. The CDR3 totals 15 residues. The sequencing sample was made of peripheral blood. The TCR originated in a middle-aged man with acute or convalescent COVID-19. The V gene is TRBV11-2, the J gene TRBJ2-5, with D tentatively TRBD1 (6 bases). The CDR3 sequence is CASSPLLDSQETQYF. CDR3 DNA sequence: TGTGCCAGCAGCCCACTTCTGGACAGCCAAGAGACCCAGTACTTC.